The T cell receptor (beta chain) under discussion was sequenced for a study of blood T cells in healthy people across ages. Next came a second PCR, run for about 7 to 12 cycles, which used a sample-barcoded 5' primer along with a J-beta primer mix. MiXCR, run by TCRdb on the 5' RACE reads, gives a single entry per CDR3 protein. Of around 1,600,000 distinct CDR3 sequences in the sample, 35% to 45% were seen once. The germline CDR1 and CDR2 sequences are MNHEY and SVGEGT. The CDR3 has 16 residues. Trimming at V came to 7 bases and at J to 7 bases, leaving 11 bases not matched to a gene. This clonotype was seen only a few times. The antigen remains undetermined. Whole-study findings and limits: Per-million-T-cell TCR beta diversity fell roughly linearly with age. It was the long-lived donors that had more naive CD4+ cells and higher diversity than aged donors.

V and J are TRBV6-2 or TRBV6-3 and TRBJ2-1, with 12 nucleotides matching TRBD2. This clonotype originated in a woman aged 18-35 years in good health. Sample: blood. The CDR3: CASNLRTSGVRNEQFF. The CDR3 DNA sequence: TGTGCCAGCAACCTAAGGACTAGCGGGGTAAGGAATGAGCAGTTCTTC.